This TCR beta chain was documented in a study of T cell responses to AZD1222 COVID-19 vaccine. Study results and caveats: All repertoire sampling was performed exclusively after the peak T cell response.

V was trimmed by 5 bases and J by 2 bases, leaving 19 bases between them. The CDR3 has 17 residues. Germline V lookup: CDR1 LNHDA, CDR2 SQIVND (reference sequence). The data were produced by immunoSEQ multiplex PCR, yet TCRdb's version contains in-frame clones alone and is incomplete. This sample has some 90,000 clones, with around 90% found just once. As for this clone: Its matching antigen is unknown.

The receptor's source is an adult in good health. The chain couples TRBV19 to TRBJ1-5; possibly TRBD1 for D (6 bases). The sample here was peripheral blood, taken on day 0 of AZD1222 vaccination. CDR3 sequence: CASSFGGRWDGNQPQHF. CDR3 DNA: TGTGCCAGTAGTTTTGGGGGGCGATGGGATGGCAATCAGCCCCAGCATTTT.